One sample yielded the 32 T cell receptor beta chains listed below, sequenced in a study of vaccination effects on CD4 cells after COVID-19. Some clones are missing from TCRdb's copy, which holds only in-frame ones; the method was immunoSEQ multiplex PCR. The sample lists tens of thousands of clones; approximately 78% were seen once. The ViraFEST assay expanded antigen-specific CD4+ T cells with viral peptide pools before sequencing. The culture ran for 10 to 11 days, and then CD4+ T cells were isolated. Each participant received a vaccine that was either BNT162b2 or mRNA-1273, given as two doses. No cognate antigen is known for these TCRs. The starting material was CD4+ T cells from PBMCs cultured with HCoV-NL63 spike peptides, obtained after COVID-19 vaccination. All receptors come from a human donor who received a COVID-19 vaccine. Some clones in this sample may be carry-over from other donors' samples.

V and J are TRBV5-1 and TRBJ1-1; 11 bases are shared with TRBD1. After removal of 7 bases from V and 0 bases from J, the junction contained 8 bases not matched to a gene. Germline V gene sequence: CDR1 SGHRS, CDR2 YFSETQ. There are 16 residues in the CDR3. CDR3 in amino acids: CASFPGTGGMNTEAFF. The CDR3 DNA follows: TGCGCCAGCTTCCCCGGGACAGGGGGAATGAACACTGAAGCTTTCTTT.

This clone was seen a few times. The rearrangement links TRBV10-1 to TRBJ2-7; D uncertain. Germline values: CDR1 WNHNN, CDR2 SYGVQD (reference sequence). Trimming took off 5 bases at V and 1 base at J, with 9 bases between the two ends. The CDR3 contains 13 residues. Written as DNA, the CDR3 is TGCGCCAGCAGTCCGGCCCTTTCCTACGAGCAGTACGTC. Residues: CASSPALSYEQYV.

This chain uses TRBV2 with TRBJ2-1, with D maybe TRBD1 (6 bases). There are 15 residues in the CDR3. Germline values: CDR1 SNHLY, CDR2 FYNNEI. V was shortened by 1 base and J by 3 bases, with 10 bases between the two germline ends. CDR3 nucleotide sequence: TGTGCCAGCAGTGAAGACAGGGTGGGCTACAATGAGCAGTTCTTC. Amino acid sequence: CASSEDRVGYNEQFF.

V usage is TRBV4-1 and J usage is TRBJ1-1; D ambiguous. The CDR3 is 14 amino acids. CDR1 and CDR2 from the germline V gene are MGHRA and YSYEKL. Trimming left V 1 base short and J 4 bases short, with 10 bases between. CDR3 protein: CASSQVPVVTEAFF. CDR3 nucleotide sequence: TGCGCCAGCAGCCAAGTTCCGGTGGTCACTGAAGCTTTCTTT.

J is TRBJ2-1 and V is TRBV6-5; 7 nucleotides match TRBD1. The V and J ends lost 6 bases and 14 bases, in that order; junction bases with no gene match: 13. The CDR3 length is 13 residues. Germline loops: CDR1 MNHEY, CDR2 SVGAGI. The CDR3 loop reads CASRPPGDQGEFF. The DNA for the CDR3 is TGTGCCAGCAGACCCCCCGGGGACCAGGGGGAGTTCTTC.

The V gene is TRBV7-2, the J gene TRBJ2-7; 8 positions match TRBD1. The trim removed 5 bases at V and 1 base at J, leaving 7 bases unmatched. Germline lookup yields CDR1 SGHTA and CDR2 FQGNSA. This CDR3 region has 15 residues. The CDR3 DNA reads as TGTGCCAGCAGCAAAGACAGGGGCTCATCCTACGAGCAGTACGTC. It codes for CASSKDRGSSYEQYV.

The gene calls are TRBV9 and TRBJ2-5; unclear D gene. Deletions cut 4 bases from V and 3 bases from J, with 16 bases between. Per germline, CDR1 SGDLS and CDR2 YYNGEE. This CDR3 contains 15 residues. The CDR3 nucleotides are TGTGCCAGCAGCCTCTACAGTGGGCCGGAAGAGACCCAGTACTTC. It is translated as CASSLYSGPEETQYF.

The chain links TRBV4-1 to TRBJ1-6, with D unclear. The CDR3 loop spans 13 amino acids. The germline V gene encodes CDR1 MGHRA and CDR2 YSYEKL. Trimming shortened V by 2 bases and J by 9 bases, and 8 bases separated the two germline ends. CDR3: CASSQILGSPLHF. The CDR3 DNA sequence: TGCGCCAGCAGCCAAATCTTGGGTTCACCCCTCCACTTT.

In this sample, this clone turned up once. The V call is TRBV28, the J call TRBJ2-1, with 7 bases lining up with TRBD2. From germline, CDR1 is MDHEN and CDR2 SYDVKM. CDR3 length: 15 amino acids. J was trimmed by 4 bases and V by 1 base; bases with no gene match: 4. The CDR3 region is CASSLLGGRYNEQFF. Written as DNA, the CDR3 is TGTGCCAGCAGTTTATTGGGGGGGAGGTACAATGAGCAGTTCTTC.

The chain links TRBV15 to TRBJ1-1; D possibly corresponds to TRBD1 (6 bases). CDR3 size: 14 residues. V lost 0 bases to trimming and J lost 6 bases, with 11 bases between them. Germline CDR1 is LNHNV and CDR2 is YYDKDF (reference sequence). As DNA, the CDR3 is TGTGCCACCAGCAGAGATCAGGGGAGGGCTGAAGCTTTCTTT. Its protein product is CATSRDQGRAEAFF.

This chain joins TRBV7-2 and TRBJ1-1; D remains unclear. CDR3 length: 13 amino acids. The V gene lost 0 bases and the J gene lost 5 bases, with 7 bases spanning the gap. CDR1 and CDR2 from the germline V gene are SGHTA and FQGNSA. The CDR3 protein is CASSLARLTEAFF. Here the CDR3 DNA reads TGTGCCAGCAGCTTAGCGAGGCTGACTGAAGCTTTCTTT.

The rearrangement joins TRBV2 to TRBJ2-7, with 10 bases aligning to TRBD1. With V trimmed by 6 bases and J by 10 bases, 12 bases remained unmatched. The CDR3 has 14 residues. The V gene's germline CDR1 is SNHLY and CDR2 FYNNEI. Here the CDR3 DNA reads TGTGCCAGCAGACCCAATGACAGGGGGCTCCCTCAGTACGTC. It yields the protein CASRPNDRGLPQYV.

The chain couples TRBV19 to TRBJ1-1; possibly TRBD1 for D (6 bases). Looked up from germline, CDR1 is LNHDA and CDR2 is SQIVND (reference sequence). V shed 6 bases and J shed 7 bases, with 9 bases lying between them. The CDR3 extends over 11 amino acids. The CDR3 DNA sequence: TGTGCCAGTAGCAACAGGGTTGAAGCTTTCTTT. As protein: CASSNRVEAFF.

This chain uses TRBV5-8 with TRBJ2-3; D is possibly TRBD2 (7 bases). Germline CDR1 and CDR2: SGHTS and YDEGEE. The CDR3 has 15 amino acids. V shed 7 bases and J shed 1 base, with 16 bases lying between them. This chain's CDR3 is CASPWGGLGTDTQYF. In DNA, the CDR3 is TGTGCCAGCCCCTGGGGGGGGCTTGGCACAGATACGCAGTATTTT. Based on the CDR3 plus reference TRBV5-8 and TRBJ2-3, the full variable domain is EAGVTQSPTHLIKTRGQQATLRCSPISGHTSVYWYQQALGLGLQFLLWYDEGEERNRGNFPPRFSGRQFPNYSSELNVNALELEDSALYLCASPWGGLGTDTQYFGPGTRLTVL.

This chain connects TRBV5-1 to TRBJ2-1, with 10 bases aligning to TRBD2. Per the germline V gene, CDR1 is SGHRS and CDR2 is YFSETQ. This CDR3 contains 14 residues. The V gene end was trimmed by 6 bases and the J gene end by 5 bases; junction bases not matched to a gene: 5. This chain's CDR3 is CASKASGGDNEQFF. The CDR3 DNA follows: TGCGCCAGCAAGGCTAGCGGGGGAGACAATGAGCAGTTCTTC.

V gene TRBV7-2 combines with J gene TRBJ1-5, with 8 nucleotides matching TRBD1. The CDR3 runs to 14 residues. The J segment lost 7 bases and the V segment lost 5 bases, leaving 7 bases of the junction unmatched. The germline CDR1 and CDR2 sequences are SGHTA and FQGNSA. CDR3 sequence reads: CASSHARGPQPQHF. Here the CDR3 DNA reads TGTGCCAGCAGCCACGCCAGGGGGCCACAGCCCCAGCATTTT.

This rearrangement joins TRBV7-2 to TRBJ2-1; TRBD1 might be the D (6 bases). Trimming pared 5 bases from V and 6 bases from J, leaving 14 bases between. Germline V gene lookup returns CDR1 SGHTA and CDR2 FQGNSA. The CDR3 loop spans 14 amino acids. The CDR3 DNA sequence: TGTGCCAGCAGCGTAAACAGGGCCACCAATGAGCAGTTCTTC. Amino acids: CASSVNRATNEQFF.

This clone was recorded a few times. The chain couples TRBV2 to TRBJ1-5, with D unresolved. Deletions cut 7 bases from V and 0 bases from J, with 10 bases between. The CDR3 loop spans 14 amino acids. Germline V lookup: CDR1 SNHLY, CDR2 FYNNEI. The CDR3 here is CASNVGNSNQPQHF. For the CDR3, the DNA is TGTGCCAGCAATGTCGGAAATAGCAATCAGCCCCAGCATTTT.

Here the CDR3 DNA reads TGTGCCAGCAGCCCCCAGATAGGACTGCCTCAAGAGACCCAGTACTTC. It specifies CASSPQIGLPQETQYF. The rearrangement uses TRBV7-2 and TRBJ2-5, with D tentatively TRBD2 (5 bases). The CDR3 sequence is 16 residues long. Between the trimmed V and J ends, which lost 5 bases and 2 bases, there was a span of 18 bases. Germline V CDR1 and CDR2: SGHTA, FQGNSA. Together with reference TRBV7-2 and TRBJ2-5, the CDR3 gives the full variable domain: GAGVSQSPSNKVTEKGKDVELRCDPISGHTALYWYRQSLGQGLEFLIYFQGNSAPDKSGLPSDRFSAERTGGSVSTLTIQRTQQEDSAVYLCASSPQIGLPQETQYFGPGTRLLVL.

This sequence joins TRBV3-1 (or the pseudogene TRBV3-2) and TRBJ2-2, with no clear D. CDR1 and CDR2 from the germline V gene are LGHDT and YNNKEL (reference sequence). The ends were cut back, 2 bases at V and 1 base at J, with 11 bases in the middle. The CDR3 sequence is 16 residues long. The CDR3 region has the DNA TGTGCCAGCAGCCAACCGCGTACAGTGAACACCGGGGAGCTGTTTTTT. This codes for CASSQPRTVNTGELFF.

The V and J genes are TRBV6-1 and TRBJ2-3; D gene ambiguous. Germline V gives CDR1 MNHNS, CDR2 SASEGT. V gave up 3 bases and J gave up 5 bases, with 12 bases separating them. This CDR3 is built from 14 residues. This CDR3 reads CASSDWSRQDTQYF. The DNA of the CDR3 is TGTGCCAGCAGTGATTGGTCCAGGCAAGATACGCAGTATTTT.

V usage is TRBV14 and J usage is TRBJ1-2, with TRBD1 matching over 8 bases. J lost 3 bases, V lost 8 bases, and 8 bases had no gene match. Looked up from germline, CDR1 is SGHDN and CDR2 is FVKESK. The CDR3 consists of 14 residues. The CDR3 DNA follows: TGTGCCAGCGTACAGGGGGTTGGCTACTATGGCTACACCTTC. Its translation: CASVQGVGYYGYTF. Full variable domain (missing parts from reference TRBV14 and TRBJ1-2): EAGVTQFPSHSVIEKGQTVTLRCDPISGHDNLYWYRRVMGKEIKFLLHFVKESKQDESGMPNNRFLAERTGGTYSTLKVQPAELEDSGVYFCASVQGVGYYGYTFGSGTRLTVV.

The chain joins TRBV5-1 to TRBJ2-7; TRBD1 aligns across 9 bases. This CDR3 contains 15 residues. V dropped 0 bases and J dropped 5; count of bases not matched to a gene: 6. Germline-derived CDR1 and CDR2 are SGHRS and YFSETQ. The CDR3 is CASSLAGTGLDEQYV. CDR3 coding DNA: TGCGCCAGCAGCTTGGCCGGGACAGGGTTGGACGAGCAGTACGTC.

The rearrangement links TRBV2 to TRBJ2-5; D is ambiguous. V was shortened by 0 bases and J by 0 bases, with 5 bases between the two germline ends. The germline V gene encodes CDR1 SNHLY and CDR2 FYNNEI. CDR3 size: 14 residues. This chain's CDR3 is CASSEAQYQETQYF. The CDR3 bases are TGTGCCAGCAGTGAAGCCCAGTACCAAGAGACCCAGTACTTC.

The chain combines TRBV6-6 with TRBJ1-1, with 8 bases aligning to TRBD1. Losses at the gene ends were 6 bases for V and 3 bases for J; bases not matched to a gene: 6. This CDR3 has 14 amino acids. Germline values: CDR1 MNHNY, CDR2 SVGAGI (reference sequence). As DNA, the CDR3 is TGTGCCAGCAGCGGCAGGGGGCAAGACACTGAAGCTTTCTTT. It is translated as CASSGRGQDTEAFF.

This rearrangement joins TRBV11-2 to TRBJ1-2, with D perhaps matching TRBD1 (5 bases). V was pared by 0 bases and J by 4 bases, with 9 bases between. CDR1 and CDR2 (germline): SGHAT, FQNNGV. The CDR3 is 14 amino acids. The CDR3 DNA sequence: TGTGCCAGCAGCTTAGACGCAGGGAGCTATGGCTACACCTTC. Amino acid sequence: CASSLDAGSYGYTF. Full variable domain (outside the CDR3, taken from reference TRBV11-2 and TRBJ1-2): EAGVAQSPRYKIIEKRQSVAFWCNPISGHATLYWYQQILGQGPKLLIQFQNNGVVDDSQLPKDRFSAERLKGVDSTLKIQPAKLEDSAVYLCASSLDAGSYGYTFGSGTRLTVV.

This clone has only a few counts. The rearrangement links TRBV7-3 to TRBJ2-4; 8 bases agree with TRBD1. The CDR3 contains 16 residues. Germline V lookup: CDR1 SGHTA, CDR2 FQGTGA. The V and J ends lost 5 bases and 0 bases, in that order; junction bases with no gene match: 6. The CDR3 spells CASSPGQGVAKNIQYF. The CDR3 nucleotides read TGTGCCAGCAGCCCAGGACAGGGCGTAGCCAAAAACATTCAGTACTTC. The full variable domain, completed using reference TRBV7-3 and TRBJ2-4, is GAGVSQTPSNKVTEKGKYVELRCDPISGHTALYWYRQSLGQGPEFLIYFQGTGAADDSGLPNDRFFAVRPEGSVSTLKIQRTERGDSAVYLCASSPGQGVAKNIQYFGAGTRLSVL.

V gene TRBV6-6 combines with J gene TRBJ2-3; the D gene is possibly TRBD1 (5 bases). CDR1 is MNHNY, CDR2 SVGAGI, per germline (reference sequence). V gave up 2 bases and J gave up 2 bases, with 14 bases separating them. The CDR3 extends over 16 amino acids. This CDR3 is CASSYRRQHLTDTQYF. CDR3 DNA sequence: TGTGCCAGCAGTTACCGCCGACAGCATCTCACAGATACGCAGTATTTT.

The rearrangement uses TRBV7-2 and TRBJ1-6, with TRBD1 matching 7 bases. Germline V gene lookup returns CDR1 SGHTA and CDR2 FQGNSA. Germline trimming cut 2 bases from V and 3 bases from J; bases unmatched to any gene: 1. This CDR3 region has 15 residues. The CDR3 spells CASSLQGDYNSPLHF. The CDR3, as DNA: TGTGCCAGCAGCTTACAGGGGGACTATAATTCACCCCTCCACTTT.

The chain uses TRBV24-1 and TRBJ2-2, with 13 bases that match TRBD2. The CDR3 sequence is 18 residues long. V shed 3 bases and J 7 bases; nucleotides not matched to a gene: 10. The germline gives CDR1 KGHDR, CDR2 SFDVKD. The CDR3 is CATSDPSGLAGRHGELFF. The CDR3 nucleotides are TGTGCCACCAGTGATCCTTCGGGACTAGCGGGGAGACACGGGGAGCTGTTTTTT.

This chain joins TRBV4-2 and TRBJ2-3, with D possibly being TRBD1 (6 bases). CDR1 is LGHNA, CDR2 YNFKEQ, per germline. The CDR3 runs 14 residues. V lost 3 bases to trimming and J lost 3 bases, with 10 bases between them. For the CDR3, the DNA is TGTGCCAGCAGCCAGAAAACAGGGACAGATACGCAGTATTTT. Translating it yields CASSQKTGTDTQYF.

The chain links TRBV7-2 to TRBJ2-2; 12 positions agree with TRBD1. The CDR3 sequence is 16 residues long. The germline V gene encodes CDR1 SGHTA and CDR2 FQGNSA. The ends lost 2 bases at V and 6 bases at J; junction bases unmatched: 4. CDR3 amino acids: CASSLLGQGASGELFF. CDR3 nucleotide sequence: TGTGCCAGCAGCTTACTGGGACAGGGGGCCTCCGGGGAGCTGTTTTTT.